The source of this T cell receptor beta chain is a study of cytomegalovirus exposure and HLA in healthy donors. This CDR3 region has 15 residues. The V end was cut by 5 bases, the J end by 2 bases, with 14 bases between. Germline loops: CDR1 SGHRS, CDR2 YFSETQ. Libraries were prepared by immunoSEQ multiplex PCR; TCRdb keeps only in-frame clonotypes and omits some of them. The sample shows roughly 190,000 clones, around 88% of them seen only once. This sequence was found in a woman aged 18-29 years in good health and CMV-seronegative. Sequenced input: PBMCs. This chain links TRBV5-1 with TRBJ2-1; TRBD2 is a possible D gene (7 bases). This CDR3 reads CASRLGGGAYNEQFF. The CDR3 DNA reads TGCGCCAGCAGGTTAGGAGGGGGGGCCTACAATGAGCAGTTCTTC.